Listed below are T cell receptor beta chains from one sample, sequenced in a study of cytomegalovirus exposure and HLA in healthy donors. Only in-frame clones appear in the TCRdb table, and some are missing; sequencing was by immunoSEQ multiplex PCR. Among about 160,000 clones listed, roughly 77% were seen once. The sequencing input was PBMCs. These receptors all stem from a man between 25 and 39 years old in good health and CMV-seropositive. Both conserved end residues are part of each CDR3. D genes are given only for firm matches. Size is omitted from some rows. Given values are once, few, many or a class for expanded clones.

v_gene	abundance	j_gene	d_gene	len	CDR3aa	CDR3nt
TRBV2	.	TRBJ2-7	.	14	CASRGGPHSYEQYF	TGTGCCAGCCGTGGAGGGCCCCACTCCTACGAGCAGTACTTC
TRBV5-1	.	TRBJ2-3	.	14	CASSSNVGADTQYF	TGCGCCAGCAGCTCAAACGTCGGGGCAGATACGCAGTATTTT
TRBV2	once	TRBJ1-1	TRBD1	14	CASSELDRETEAFF	TGTGCCAGCAGTGAACTGGACAGGGAAACTGAAGCTTTCTTT
TRBV7-2	.	TRBJ2-7	.	17	CASSRLRDRSSSYEQYF	TGTGCCAGCAGTCGCCTGCGAGACAGGTCGAGCTCCTACGAGCAGTACTTC
TRBV11-2	.	TRBJ1-2	TRBD1	13	CASSHGTGSGYTF	TGTGCCAGCAGCCACGGGACAGGGAGTGGCTACACCTTC
TRBV4-1	.	TRBJ1-5	TRBD1	16	CASSQGPGQQNQPQHF	TGCGCCAGCAGCCAAGGTCCGGGACAGCAAAATCAGCCCCAGCATTTT
TRBV7-9	.	TRBJ1-5	TRBD1	15	CASSATGEGNQPQHF	TGTGCCAGCAGCGCGACAGGGGAGGGCAATCAGCCCCAGCATTTT
TRBV5-6	once	TRBJ2-2	TRBD2	15	CASSLSGEGTGELFF	TGTGCCAGCAGTCTGAGCGGGGAAGGCACCGGGGAGCTGTTTTTT
TRBV7-9	.	TRBJ1-6	TRBD1	15	CASSLPDRNNSPLHF	TGTGCCAGCAGCTTGCCGGACAGGAATAATTCACCCCTCCACTTT
TRBV27	.	TRBJ2-7	TRBD1	15	CASSLSEDRVYEQYF	TGTGCCAGCAGTTTATCAGAAGACAGGGTCTACGAGCAGTACTTC
TRBV7-6	.	TRBJ1-3	TRBD1	17	CASSLEAGGSSGNTIYF	TGTGCCAGCAGCTTAGAGGCAGGGGGCTCCTCTGGAAACACCATATATTTT
TRBV19	.	TRBJ1-5	TRBD1	17	CASTGGQGAFRNQPQHF	TGTGCCAGTACCGGAGGACAGGGGGCTTTTCGGAATCAGCCCCAGCATTTT
TRBV6-5	.	TRBJ2-5	.	11	CASTNGGNQYF	TGTGCCAGCACCAACGGGGGTAACCAGTACTTC
TRBV28	.	TRBJ1-1	TRBD1	14	CASGGQGEGTEAFF	TGTGCCAGCGGAGGACAGGGTGAGGGCACTGAAGCTTTCTTT
TRBV5-1	.	TRBJ1-3	TRBD1	13	CASSQDRGNTIYF	TGCGCCAGCAGCCAGGACAGGGGTAACACCATATATTTT
TRBV30	.	TRBJ1-5	TRBD1	14	CAWSVQGGEQPQHF	TGTGCCTGGAGTGTACAGGGGGGGGAACAGCCCCAGCATTTT
TRBV7-2	.	TRBJ2-2	.	16	CASSPKTGRLDGELFF	TGTGCCAGCAGCCCTAAGACAGGGAGGTTGGACGGGGAGCTGTTTTTT
TRBV29-1	once	TRBJ2-7	.	12	CSVGDLRYEQYF	TGCAGCGTTGGAGATTTGCGGTACGAGCAGTACTTC
TRBV6-5	.	TRBJ1-2	.	16	CASSYSPPGEPYGYTF	TGTGCCAGCAGTTACTCACCCCCGGGGGAACCCTATGGCTACACCTTC
TRBV25-1	.	TRBJ2-5	.	13	CASSGTPMETQYF	TGTGCCAGCAGCGGGACTCCGATGGAGACCCAGTACTTC
TRBV28	.	TRBJ1-3	.	12	CASSLGGNTIYF	TGTGCCAGCAGTCTCGGGGGTAACACCATATATTTT
TRBV25-1	.	TRBJ1-4	TRBD1	16	CASSESGVGQGEKLFF	TGTGCCAGCAGTGAATCAGGTGTTGGACAGGGGGAAAAACTGTTTTTT
TRBV27	.	TRBJ1-5	TRBD1	14	CASSLDRSNQPQHF	TGTGCCAGCAGTTTGGACAGGAGCAATCAGCCCCAGCATTTT
TRBV10-3	.	TRBJ2-7	TRBD2	14	CAIGSSGGSYEQYF	TGTGCCATCGGTTCGTCGGGGGGATCCTACGAGCAGTACTTC
TRBV19	.	TRBJ2-7	TRBD2	15	CASSDTSGVSYEQYF	TGTGCCAGTAGTGATACTAGCGGGGTCTCCTACGAGCAGTACTTC
TRBV2	.	TRBJ2-4	TRBD2	16	CASRSSGVVAKNIQYF	TGTGCCAGCAGATCAAGCGGGGTAGTAGCCAAAAACATTCAGTACTTC
TRBV28	.	TRBJ2-5	TRBD1	16	CASSTSKQGAWETQYF	TGTGCCAGCAGCACCTCCAAACAGGGGGCGTGGGAGACCCAGTACTTC
TRBV5-5	.	TRBJ2-1	.	13	CASSLDSYNEQFF	TGTGCCAGCAGCCTAGACAGCTACAATGAGCAGTTCTTC
TRBV19	.	TRBJ2-1	.	15	CASSIGSGQYNEQFF	TGTGCCAGTAGTATAGGTTCCGGACAGTACAATGAGCAGTTCTTC
TRBV5-4	.	TRBJ2-3	TRBD1	15	CASSQDRGRTDTQYF	TGTGCCAGCAGCCAGGACAGGGGACGCACAGATACGCAGTATTTT
TRBV7-9	.	TRBJ2-1	.	16	CASSLPNSFVYNEQFF	TGTGCCAGCAGCTTACCAAATAGCTTTGTGTACAATGAGCAGTTCTTC
TRBV10-3	.	TRBJ2-7	TRBD1	16	CAISEASGTGGYEQYF	TGTGCCATCAGTGAGGCCTCCGGGACAGGGGGCTACGAGCAGTACTTC
TRBV6-5	.	TRBJ2-2	TRBD2	14	CASSPSGGAGELFF	TGTGCCAGCAGCCCCTCCGGGGGGGCCGGGGAGCTGTTTTTT
TRBV27	.	TRBJ2-5	TRBD1	13	CASSYDRGETQYF	TGTGCCAGCAGCTACGACAGGGGGGAGACCCAGTACTTC
TRBV28	few	TRBJ1-5	.	14	CASRLTGSNQPQHF	TGTGCCAGCAGGCTAACAGGAAGCAATCAGCCCCAGCATTTT
TRBV19	.	TRBJ1-1	.	15	CASSILGREDTEAFF	TGTGCCAGTAGTATTCTAGGCAGGGAGGACACTGAAGCTTTCTTT
TRBV5-1	once	TRBJ1-4	TRBD1	16	CASSSGTGFLDEKLFF	TGCGCCAGCAGCTCCGGGACAGGGTTTTTGGATGAAAAACTGTTTTTT
TRBV7-2	once	TRBJ1-2	.	13	CASSSGRVDGYTF	TGTGCCAGCAGTTCGGGGAGGGTGGATGGCTACACCTTC
TRBV4-1	.	TRBJ2-3	TRBD2	16	CASSLRLAGSTDTQYF	TGCGCCAGCAGTCTTAGACTAGCGGGGAGCACAGATACGCAGTATTTT
TRBV30	.	TRBJ2-5	TRBD2	15	CAWSRPTSAQETQYF	TGTGCCTGGAGTCGTCCGACTAGCGCACAAGAGACCCAGTACTTC
TRBV4-1	.	TRBJ2-7	TRBD1	16	CASSHLGQGGSYEQYF	TGCGCCAGCAGCCACTTGGGACAGGGGGGTTCCTACGAGCAGTACTTC
TRBV7-2	.	TRBJ1-6	.	15	CASSSDRAPNSPLHF	TGTGCCAGCAGCTCGGACAGAGCACCTAATTCACCCCTCCACTTT
TRBV5-4	.	TRBJ1-3	.	14	CASSLQGSGNTIYF	TGTGCCAGCAGCTTACAGGGAAGTGGAAACACCATATATTTT
TRBV6-5	.	TRBJ1-2	TRBD1	14	CASTSDREYYGYTF	TGTGCCAGCACCTCGGACAGGGAGTATTATGGCTACACCTTC
TRBV7-8	few	TRBJ2-7	.	12	CASSFSRYEQYF	TGTGCCAGCAGCTTTTCCCGCTACGAGCAGTACTTC
TRBV6-6	few	TRBJ2-1	.	11	CASNRVNEQFF	TGTGCCAGCAACAGGGTGAATGAGCAGTTCTTC
TRBV30	.	TRBJ2-3	TRBD2	20	CAWSVTPPTGASGGTDMQYF	TGTGCCTGGAGTGTCACCCCACCGACTGGGGCTAGCGGGGGTACAGATATGCAGTATTTT
TRBV6-4	.	TRBJ2-7	TRBD1	13	CASTWDRAKEQYF	TGTGCCAGCACTTGGGACAGGGCGAAAGAGCAGTACTTC
TRBV10-1	.	TRBJ2-1	TRBD1	15	CASSRPGQGADEQFF	TGCGCCAGCAGCCGCCCGGGACAGGGGGCAGATGAGCAGTTCTTC
TRBV6-1	.	TRBJ2-3	.	15	CASSILAASTDTQYF	TGTGCCAGCAGCATACTAGCAGCTAGCACAGATACGCAGTATTTT